This T cell receptor (beta chain) was sequenced during a study of blood T cell repertoires in COVID-19. TCRdb keeps only in-frame clones here, not all; method: immunoSEQ multiplex PCR. The repertoire includes about 180,000 clones, over 70% of them detected once, and 13% to 15% sits in the top ten. CDR1 is PRHDT, CDR2 FYEKMQ, per germline (reference sequence). Trimming removed 5 bases from V and 4 bases from J; junction bases left unmatched: 9. There are 15 residues in the CDR3. Sequenced input: PBMCs or T cells enriched from blood (not recorded which). The V gene is TRBV13, the J gene TRBJ1-2; 8 bases line up with TRBD1. This TCR came from a man in his sixties who had been exposed to COVID-19. This CDR3 is CASSTRTGKAYGYTF. Written as DNA, the CDR3 is TGTGCCAGCAGCACCAGGACAGGGAAGGCCTATGGCTACACCTTC.